One and the same sample provided the 5 T cell receptor beta chains below, sequenced in a study of T cell responses to AZD1222 COVID-19 vaccine. This table comes from immunoSEQ multiplex PCR, and its TCRdb copy is limited to in-frame clones, with some not included. Of some 90,000 clones listed, just over 85% are singletons. The sequences come from peripheral blood, collected on day 0 of AZD1222 vaccination. The receptor set was obtained from an adult in good health.

The chain uses TRBV6-5 and TRBJ1-4; D is undetermined. CDR3 size: 14 residues. From germline, CDR1 is MNHEY and CDR2 SVGAGI. V shed 5 bases and J shed 7 bases, with 14 bases lying between them. Here the CDR3 reads CASSTSLVGEKLFF. In DNA form, the CDR3 reads TGTGCCAGCAGTACGAGTCTTGTGGGTGAAAAACTGTTTTTT.

This clone showed up just a few times. V gene TRBV7-6 combines with J gene TRBJ1-5, with D perhaps matching TRBD1 (5 bases). There are 15 residues in the CDR3. Germline-derived CDR1 and CDR2 are SGHVS and FNYEAQ. V shed 6 bases and J shed 2 bases, with 14 bases lying between them. This chain's CDR3 is CASSRQTGGNQPQHF. The CDR3 coding sequence is TGTGCCAGCAGTAGACAGACGGGTGGCAATCAGCCCCAGCATTTT.

This sequence joins TRBV28 and TRBJ2-1; 10 bases map to TRBD2. V shed 0 bases, J shed 7 bases, and the junction held 6 bases outside the gene matches. The CDR3 is 16 residues long. Germline CDR1 MDHEN, CDR2 SYDVKM. CDR3 DNA: TGTGCCAGCAGTTTATGGGCTAGCGGGAGTCGGAATGAGCAGTTCTTC. It is translated as CASSLWASGSRNEQFF.

This chain links TRBV13 with TRBJ1-1; D ambiguous. CDR3 length: 13 residues. Germline CDR1 PRHDT, CDR2 FYEKMQ (reference sequence). V gave up 5 bases and J gave up 5 bases, with 12 bases separating them. CDR3 sequence reads: CASSAGRGTEAFF. DNA for the CDR3: TGTGCCAGCAGCGCAGGCAGAGGAACTGAAGCTTTCTTT.

This sequence joins TRBV4-3 and TRBJ1-3; 7 nucleotides match TRBD1. This CDR3 comprises 15 residues. CDR1 is LGHNA, CDR2 YSLEER, per germline. J lost 2 bases, V lost 4 bases, and 5 bases had no gene match. In DNA, the CDR3 is TGCGCCAGCAGCCGAGAGGGACAGCCTGGAAACACCATATATTTT. This sequence encodes CASSREGQPGNTIYF.